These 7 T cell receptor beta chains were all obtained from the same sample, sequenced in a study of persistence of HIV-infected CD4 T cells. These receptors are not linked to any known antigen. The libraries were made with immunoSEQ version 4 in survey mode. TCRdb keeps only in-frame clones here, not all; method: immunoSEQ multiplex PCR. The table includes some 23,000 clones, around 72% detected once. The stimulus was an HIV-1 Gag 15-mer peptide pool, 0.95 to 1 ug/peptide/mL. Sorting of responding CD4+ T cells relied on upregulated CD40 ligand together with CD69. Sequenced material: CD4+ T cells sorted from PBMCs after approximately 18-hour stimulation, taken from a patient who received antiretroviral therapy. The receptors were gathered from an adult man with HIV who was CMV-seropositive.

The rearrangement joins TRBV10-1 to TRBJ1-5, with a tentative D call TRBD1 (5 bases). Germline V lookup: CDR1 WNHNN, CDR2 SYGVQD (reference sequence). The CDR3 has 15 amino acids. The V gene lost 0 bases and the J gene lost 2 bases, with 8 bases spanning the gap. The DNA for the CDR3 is TGCGCCAGCAGTGAGTCGGGGGGGGGCAATCAGCCCCAGCATTTT. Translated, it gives CASSESGGGNQPQHF.

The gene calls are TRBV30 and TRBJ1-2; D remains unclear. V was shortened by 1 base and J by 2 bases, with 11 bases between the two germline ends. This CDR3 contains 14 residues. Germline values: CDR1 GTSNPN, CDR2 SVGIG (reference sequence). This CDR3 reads CAWSARVPNYGYTF. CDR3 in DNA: TGTGCCTGGAGTGCTCGAGTCCCAAACTATGGCTACACCTTC.

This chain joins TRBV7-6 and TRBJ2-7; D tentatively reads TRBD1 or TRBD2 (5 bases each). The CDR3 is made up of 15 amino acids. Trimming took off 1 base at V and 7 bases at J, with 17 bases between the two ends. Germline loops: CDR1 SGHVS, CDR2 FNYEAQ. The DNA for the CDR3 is TGTGCCAGCAGCTTAGTAGGGTCGGGTGGGGGTGAGCAGTACTTC. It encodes CASSLVGSGGGEQYF.

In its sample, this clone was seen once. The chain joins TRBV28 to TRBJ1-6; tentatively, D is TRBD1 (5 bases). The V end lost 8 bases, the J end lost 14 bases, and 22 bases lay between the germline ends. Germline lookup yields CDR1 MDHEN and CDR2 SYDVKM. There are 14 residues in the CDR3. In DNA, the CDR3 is TGTGCCAGCGGTCGGGGGGAGGCCCGGTCGGCCCTCCACTTT. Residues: CASGRGEARSALHF.

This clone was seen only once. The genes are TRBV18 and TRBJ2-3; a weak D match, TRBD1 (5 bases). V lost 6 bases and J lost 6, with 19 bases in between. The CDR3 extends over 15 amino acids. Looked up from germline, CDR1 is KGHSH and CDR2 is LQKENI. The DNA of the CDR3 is TGTGCCAGCTCCCCTCGGACCGCTTCAGGGGATACGCAGTATTTT. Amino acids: CASSPRTASGDTQYF.

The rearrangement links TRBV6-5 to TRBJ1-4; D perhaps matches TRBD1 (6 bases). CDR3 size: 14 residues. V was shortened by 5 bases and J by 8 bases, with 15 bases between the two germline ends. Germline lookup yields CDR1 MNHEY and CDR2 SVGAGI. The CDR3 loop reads CASSKRQRGEKLFF. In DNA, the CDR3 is TGTGCCAGCAGTAAGAGGCAGAGGGGGGAAAAACTGTTTTTT.

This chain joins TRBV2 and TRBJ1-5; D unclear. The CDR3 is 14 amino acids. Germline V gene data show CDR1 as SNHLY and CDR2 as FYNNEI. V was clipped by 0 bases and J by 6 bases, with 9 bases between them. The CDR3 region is CASSEALIRQPQHF. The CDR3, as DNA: TGTGCCAGCAGTGAAGCGCTTATCCGTCAGCCCCAGCATTTT.